This TCR beta chain was sequenced during a study of vaccination effects on CD4 cells after COVID-19. Study at large: After the second dose, samples were taken at median day 72.

Points on this clone: The antigen is unknown.

With the ViraFEST assay, the study expanded antigen-specific CD4+ T cells using viral peptide pools, then sequenced them. Following a 10-day culture, CD4+ T cells were purified. The participants, recipients of two vaccine doses, got either BNT162b2 or mRNA-1273. With 7.5 to 10 ug/ml peptides and roughly 11 IU/ml IL-2, 2 million or so PBMC per well were cultured. Assay used: immunoSEQ multiplex PCR; TCRdb lists only in-frame clones, some missing. The data contain some 23,000 clones, 69% of them singletons. The specimen was CD4+ T cells from PBMCs cultured with SARS-CoV-2 spike peptides, collected after COVID-19 vaccination. The receptor was isolated from a human donor who received a COVID-19 vaccine.

CDR3 amino acids: CASSLWGQGYYNEQFF. The CDR3 DNA is TGTGCCAGCAGTTTATGGGGACAGGGCTACTACAATGAGCAGTTCTTC. The gene calls are TRBV27 and TRBJ2-1; TRBD1 matches 9 bases. The V and J ends lost 1 base and 3 bases, in that order; junction bases with no gene match: 4. The germline gives CDR1 MNHEY, CDR2 SMNVEV (reference sequence). CDR3 size: 16 residues.